The clone carrying this T cell receptor (beta chain) showed up just a few times. Antigen specificity is unknown. The data were obtained in a study of OX40 agonist ivuxolimab in advanced cancers. General study findings and limits: The study did not work out the antigen specificity of the expanded peripheral T cells. Normalized expansion of T-cell clones was also low for some nonresponders.

The method was immunoSEQ multiplex PCR; TCRdb's version includes in-frame clones alone and lacks a portion of them. The sample yields fewer than 75,000 clones, 88% seen once. Sequencing was performed on CD4+ or CD8+ T cells sorted from blood, taken in a trial of the OX40 agonist ivuxolimab. This sequence originates from an adult with an advanced solid tumor such as melanoma, head and neck, liver or kidney cancer.

The CDR3 region is CASSDNILSPLHF. In DNA, the CDR3 is TGTGCCAGCAGTGACAATATACTTTCACCCCTCCACTTT. The chain carries TRBV25-1 and TRBJ1-6; D ambiguous. There are 13 residues in the CDR3. From germline, CDR1 is MGHDK and CDR2 SYGVNS. V was shortened by 3 bases and J by 9 bases, with 9 bases between the two germline ends.